This note documents a single TCR beta chain sequence. Its cognate antigen is unknown. A read error may be the cause here, since a much bigger clone is one base away. Study-level points and caveats: Tumor Tregs overlapped most with tumor, then blood, naive CD4+ cells. Tumor memory CD4+ T cell TCR gene usage clustered with blood and lymph node memory CD4+ cells and lymph node naive CD4+ cells.

Germline V gene sequence: CDR1 KGHSH, CDR2 LQKENI. The CDR3 runs 14 residues. Full-length variable regions came from constant-region reverse primers plus semi-nested Nested Universal Primer A PCR. TCRdb re-analysed the 5' RACE reads in MiXCR, keeping a single row per CDR3 protein. The table lists over 30,000 distinct CDR3 sequences, approximately 24% of them singletons. The V and J genes are TRBV18 and TRBJ2-2; 8 positions match TRBD1. Sequences were obtained from naive CD4+ T cells sorted from a lymph node. Subset denoted: naive CD4+ T cells, CD4+CD45RA+CD25-. The receptor comes from a female donor with breast cancer. The CDR3 loop is CTSSLGQVTGELFF. As DNA, the CDR3 is TGTACCAGCTCACTGGGACAGGTCACCGGGGAGCTGTTTTTT.